This T cell receptor (beta chain) was recovered during a study of CD8 T cells in Susac syndrome. Germline lookup yields CDR1 GTSNPN and CDR2 SVGIG (reference sequence). This CDR3 is built from 12 residues. J gave up 4 bases and V 3 bases, and 2 bases lay outside the gene matches. For this clonotype: Its antigen is unidentified.

Broader study findings: The CD4+ T cell repertoires that were profiled in Susac syndrome showed no clonal expansion.

Random hexamers were used to reverse transcribe the RNA input (roughly 0.5 to 1 ug). The amplification used immunoSEQ multiplex PCR on TCR beta CDR3; it spanned 54 Vbeta and 13 Jbeta. TCRdb fed the immunoSEQ multiplex PCR reads into MiXCR, producing one record per CDR3 protein. The sample holds about 140,000 distinct CDR3 sequences, just under 95% seen once. The clonotype comes from a human donor with Susac syndrome. Specimen: CD4+ T cells from PBMCs. This chain uses TRBV30 with TRBJ1-2; 7 bases are a match to TRBD1. CDR3 region: CAWSRGTYGYTF. The CDR3 coding sequence is TGTGCCTGGAGCAGGGGGACCTATGGCTACACCTTC.